What follows are 26 T cell receptor beta chains derived from one specimen sequenced in a study of blood T cell repertoires in COVID-19. Measured with immunoSEQ multiplex PCR; TCRdb has only the in-frame clones, and not every one. This sample carries approximately 67,000 clones, around 82% of them seen once, and the ten largest clones take less than 8.5%. Sample: peripheral blood. The receptors shown here come from a man between 60 and 70 years old with acute or convalescent COVID-19.

The chain is built from TRBV6-2 or TRBV6-3 and TRBJ2-3; TRBD1 matches at 9 bases. The V and J ends lost 6 bases and 6 bases, in that order; junction bases with no gene match: 7. This CDR3 region has 14 residues. The V gene's germline CDR1 is MNHEY and CDR2 SVGEGT. In nucleotides, the CDR3 is TGTGCCAGCAGCGACAGGGGGGTAAGGGATACGCAGTATTTT. Amino acid sequence: CASSDRGVRDTQYF.

The rearrangement links TRBV11-2 to TRBJ1-3; 9 positions agree with TRBD1. The V segment lost 6 bases and the J segment 0 bases; nucleotides outside the gene matches: 6. The V gene's germline CDR1 is SGHAT and CDR2 FQNNGV. CDR3 length equals 16 residues. The chain's CDR3 is CASSPQGARSGNTIYF. CDR3 nucleotide sequence: TGTGCCAGCAGTCCACAGGGGGCTCGCTCTGGAAACACCATATATTTT. The full variable domain, its missing parts supplied by reference TRBV11-2 and TRBJ1-3, is EAGVAQSPRYKIIEKRQSVAFWCNPISGHATLYWYQQILGQGPKLLIQFQNNGVVDDSQLPKDRFSAERLKGVDSTLKIQPAKLEDSAVYLCASSPQGARSGNTIYFGEGSWLTVV.

The J gene is TRBJ1-2, the V gene TRBV19, with TRBD1 as a possible D gene (5 bases). The germline CDR1 and CDR2 sequences are LNHDA and SQIVND (reference sequence). The CDR3 totals 15 residues. V was clipped by 1 base and J by 2 bases, with 11 bases between them. CDR3 region: CASSIVGGSNYGYTF. CDR3 nucleotides: TGTGCCAGTAGTATAGTCGGGGGGTCCAACTATGGCTACACCTTC.

The chain is built from TRBV12-3 or TRBV12-4 and TRBJ2-3, with D perhaps TRBD1 (5 bases). This CDR3 is built from 13 residues. V was pared by 2 bases and J by 3 bases, with 6 bases between. The CDR3 region has the DNA TGTGCCAGCAGTTTAAGGGGAACAGATACGCAGTATTTT. This codes for CASSLRGTDTQYF.

This sequence joins TRBV2 and TRBJ1-3; 11 bases agree with TRBD1. Germline assignment: CDR1 SNHLY and CDR2 FYNNEI. The V and J ends lost 6 bases and 2 bases, in that order; junction bases with no gene match: 3. CDR3 length: 15 amino acids. The CDR3 sequence is CASSVGQGAGNTIYF. CDR3 sequence (DNA): TGTGCCAGCAGCGTGGGACAGGGGGCTGGAAACACCATATATTTT.

The CDR3 sequence is CASSQDRGGNTEAFF. CDR3 bases: TGTGCCAGCAGCCAAGATAGGGGGGGGAACACTGAAGCTTTCTTT. The rearrangement joins TRBV4-2 to TRBJ1-1; D is perhaps TRBD1 (6 bases). Germline V lookup: CDR1 LGHNA, CDR2 YNFKEQ. The CDR3 totals 15 residues. V was pared by 0 bases and J by 1 base, with 9 bases between.

The chain is built from TRBV7-8 and TRBJ1-6; 9 nucleotides line up with TRBD1. This CDR3 comprises 17 residues. CDR1 and CDR2 from the germline V gene are SGHVS and FQNEAQ. With 5 bases clipped from V and 5 bases from J, the junction kept 10 bases outside the gene matches. This CDR3 is CASSPRGGQGNNSPLHF. CDR3 in DNA: TGTGCCAGCAGCCCCCGCGGGGGACAGGGAAATAATTCACCCCTCCACTTT.

A single count supports this clone. The CDR3 is CASTRMGLVSNEQYF. As DNA, the CDR3 is TGTGCCAGCACCCGGATGGGACTAGTGAGTAACGAGCAGTACTTC. The chain links TRBV6-5 to TRBJ2-7; 8 bases fit TRBD2. The CDR3 is 15 residues long. The V and J ends lost 7 bases and 5 bases, in that order; junction bases with no gene match: 13. CDR1 MNHEY and CDR2 SVGAGI come from the germline V gene.

In this sample, this clone turned up once. The genes are TRBV18 and TRBJ2-7; TRBD1 matches 10 bases. This CDR3 region has 17 residues. V shed 4 bases and J 2 bases; nucleotides not matched to a gene: 11. Looked up from germline, CDR1 is KGHSH and CDR2 is LQKENI. The CDR3, as DNA: TGTGCCAGCTCACTTCTCTATCCCGGGACAGGGGCCTACGAGCAGTACTTC. Its protein product is CASSLLYPGTGAYEQYF.

The gene calls are TRBV7-2 and TRBJ1-4; the D gene is possibly TRBD1 (6 bases). Germline lookup yields CDR1 SGHTA and CDR2 FQGNSA. V lost 0 bases to trimming and J lost 10 bases, with 12 bases between them. The CDR3 spans 14 residues. CDR3 nucleotides: TGTGCCAGCAGCTTAGCTGGGACACGGGCAAAACTGTTTTTT. Amino acids: CASSLAGTRAKLFF.

The V call is TRBV9, the J call TRBJ1-3; 11 nucleotides align to TRBD1. V dropped 3 bases and J dropped 4; count of bases not matched to a gene: 27. Germline V gives CDR1 SGDLS, CDR2 YYNGEE. The CDR3 has 23 residues. CDR3 sequence (DNA): TGTGCCAGCAGCGCCCGGACAGGGGGCGTAGTGAATCCCCCGGGAGCTCTGGGAAACACCATATATTTT. Residues: CASSARTGGVVNPPGALGNTIYF.

The V and J genes are TRBV11-2 and TRBJ2-4; TRBD2 might be the D (5 bases). The CDR3 totals 13 residues. V shed 4 bases and J shed 3 bases, with 7 bases lying between them. CDR1 is SGHAT and CDR2 is FQNNGV in the germline V gene. The CDR3 sequence: CASSSGNKNIQYF. DNA of the CDR3: TGTGCCAGCAGCTCGGGGAACAAAAACATTCAGTACTTC. Together with reference TRBV11-2 and TRBJ2-4, the CDR3 gives the full variable domain: EAGVAQSPRYKIIEKRQSVAFWCNPISGHATLYWYQQILGQGPKLLIQFQNNGVVDDSQLPKDRFSAERLKGVDSTLKIQPAKLEDSAVYLCASSSGNKNIQYFGAGTRLSVL.

The genes are TRBV5-4 and TRBJ1-2; D not certain. The germline CDR1 and CDR2 sequences are SGHNT and YYREEE (reference sequence). This CDR3 contains 13 residues. Deletions cut 5 bases from V and 4 bases from J, with 12 bases between. The CDR3 nucleotides are TGTGCCAGCAGGCCACAGAGTACCTATGGCTACACCTTC. It encodes CASRPQSTYGYTF.

This clone has just a few counts. At the DNA level, this CDR3 is encoded by other sequences in the same sample as well. The rearrangement links TRBV6-4 to TRBJ1-1; possibly TRBD1 for D (6 bases). Trimming took 0 bases from V and 4 from J, leaving 9 bases between them. This CDR3 contains 14 residues. Germline-derived CDR1 and CDR2 are MRHNA and SNTAGT. Here the CDR3 reads CASSDSSRGTEAFF. CDR3 nucleotides: TGTGCCAGCAGTGACTCTTCCAGGGGCACTGAAGCTTTCTTT.

V and J are TRBV4-1 and TRBJ2-4; TRBD1 matches 8 bases. CDR1 MGHRA and CDR2 YSYEKL come from the germline V gene. The CDR3 has 16 amino acids. V lost 3 bases to trimming and J lost 1 base; unmatched junction nucleotides: 5. The DNA of the CDR3 is TGCGCCAGCAGCCAGCGCCGGGACAGGGCCAAAAACATTCAGTACTTC. It is translated as CASSQRRDRAKNIQYF.

The DNA for the CDR3 is TGTGCCAGCAGCCTCGACACAGGGGATACTGAAGCTTTCTTT. Translation gives CASSLDTGDTEAFF. The V gene is TRBV7-9, the J gene TRBJ1-1; TRBD1 matches at 7 bases. The CDR3 loop spans 14 amino acids. CDR1 is SEHNR and CDR2 is FQNEAQ in the germline V gene (reference sequence). The V gene end was trimmed by 5 bases and the J gene end by 5 bases; junction bases not matched to a gene: 8.

The chain recombines TRBV11-1 with TRBJ1-6; 8 bases map to TRBD1. Germline CDR1 reads SGHAT; CDR2 reads FQDESV (reference sequence). This CDR3 region has 16 residues. With 5 bases clipped from V and 8 bases from J, the junction kept 11 bases outside the gene matches. CDR3 residues: CASSDSWTGSDSPLHF. CDR3 nucleotides: TGTGCCAGCAGCGATAGTTGGACAGGGTCTGATTCACCCCTCCACTTT.

This clone was seen only once. The gene calls are TRBV27 and TRBJ1-2, with TRBD1 identical over 9 bases. This CDR3 is 13 amino acids long. The V segment lost 10 bases and the J segment 7 bases; nucleotides outside the gene matches: 10. The V gene's germline CDR1 is MNHEY and CDR2 SMNVEV (reference sequence). The CDR3 region is CATGDRARGGYTF. CDR3 sequence (DNA): TGTGCCACCGGGGACAGGGCTCGTGGTGGCTACACCTTC.

The V and J genes are TRBV5-8 and TRBJ2-2, with 8 bases fitting TRBD1. Trimming at V came to 4 bases and at J to 1 base, leaving 6 bases not matched to a gene. The CDR3 is 16 residues long. Germline V gene lookup returns CDR1 SGHTS and CDR2 YDEGEE. CDR3 DNA sequence: TGTGCCAGCAGCAAAAGACAGGGGCAGAACACCGGGGAGCTGTTTTTT. Protein product: CASSKRQGQNTGELFF.

This sequence joins TRBV7-2 and TRBJ1-1; D may be TRBD1 (5 bases). This CDR3 spans 17 amino acids. V lost 2 bases and J lost 0, with 16 bases in between. CDR1 and CDR2 from the germline V gene are SGHTA and FQGNSA. The CDR3 reads CASSLSGARGMNTEAFF. The CDR3 DNA reads as TGTGCCAGCAGCTTAAGCGGGGCAAGGGGAATGAACACTGAAGCTTTCTTT.

The rearrangement links TRBV11-3 to TRBJ1-4; D remains ambiguous. The CDR3 consists of 14 residues. With 2 bases removed from V and 5 bases from J, the gap between germline ends came to 9 bases. Per the germline V gene, CDR1 is SGHNT and CDR2 is YENEEA. CDR3 loop: CASSLPGLNEKLFF. The CDR3 DNA sequence: TGTGCCAGCAGCTTACCAGGCTTGAATGAAAAACTGTTTTTT.

The rearrangement joins TRBV4-3 to TRBJ2-2; possible D gene TRBD1, 6 bases. Germline values: CDR1 LGHNA, CDR2 YSLEER. The CDR3 consists of 16 residues. Trimming removed 0 bases from V and 5 bases from J, with 13 bases in between. The CDR3 here is CASSQDRTVGTGELFF. The CDR3 region has the DNA TGCGCCAGCAGCCAAGATAGGACAGTTGGGACCGGGGAGCTGTTTTTT.

The chain uses TRBV6-4 and TRBJ2-1; 8 bases align to TRBD1. V was pared by 3 bases and J by 5 bases, with 12 bases of the junction left unmatched. The CDR3 extends over 17 amino acids. Looked up from germline, CDR1 is MRHNA and CDR2 is SNTAGT. The CDR3 DNA reads as TGTGCCAGCAGTGAGTTGACCGGAGACAGGGGCGACAATGAGCAGTTCTTC. It encodes CASSELTGDRGDNEQFF.

V and J are TRBV10-2 and TRBJ2-7; 9 nucleotides agree with TRBD2. CDR3 length: 13 amino acids. Germline V gene lookup returns CDR1 WSHSY and CDR2 SAAADI. V shed 4 bases, J shed 9 bases, and the junction held 7 bases outside the gene matches. The CDR3 nucleotides are TGCGCCAGCAGTGGGGGCGGGGGGGCTGTGCAGTACGTC. The encoded protein is CASSGGGGAVQYV.

The rearrangement joins TRBV6-2 or TRBV6-3 to TRBJ2-2; D is possibly TRBD2 (7 bases). CDR1 and CDR2 from the germline V gene are MNHEY and SVGEGT. V was cut by 4 bases and J by 4 bases, with 13 bases left in between. The CDR3 extends over 15 amino acids. CDR3 amino acids: CASSWGGGLTGELFF. Written as DNA, the CDR3 is TGTGCCAGCAGTTGGGGCGGGGGCCTCACCGGGGAGCTGTTTTTT.

The CDR3 region has the DNA TGTGCCAGCAGCCAAGAGGCCCTTCGGGGGTGGGAGGGCTACACCTTC. This gives the protein CASSQEALRGWEGYTF. The chain recombines TRBV4-2 with TRBJ1-2, with a possible D match to TRBD1 (5 bases). Germline V CDR1 and CDR2: LGHNA, YNFKEQ. The CDR3 has 16 residues. V gave up 0 bases and J gave up 8 bases, with 19 bases separating them.